The text below deals with one T cell receptor (beta chain). The junction departs from germline at one end; a sequencing error may be responsible. This entry belongs to a study of CD8+CD57+ T cells in acquired aplastic anemia. As for the study in general: Across the sorted CD4+ and CD8+ cells, DNA amounts averaged about 3 ug.

CDR1 and CDR2 from the germline V gene are SGHVS and FNYEAQ. The CDR3 spans 18 residues. The TCR beta profiling, which covered VDJ combination and CDR3 sequence, was carried out using genomic DNA as the template. Each CDR3 protein gets one entry after TCRdb re-called the reads with MiXCR. The sample includes 75,000 to 100,000 distinct CDR3 sequences, 55% to 80% of them seen just once. Sequenced patients had shown CD8+CD57+ cell expansion by flow cytometry. Every patient was diagnosed with severe acquired aplastic anemia. Sequencing input: sorted CD4+, CD8+, or CD8+CD57+ T cells (not recorded which) from PBMCs. The chain has TRBV7-6 and TRBJ2-3, with TRBD2 matching 7 bases. This receptor was identified in a human donor with aplastic anemia. Here the CDR3 reads CASSPVLGEGLGEDTQYF. The CDR3 region has the DNA TGTGCTAGCAGCCCCGTGTTGGGGGAGGGCCTTGGGGAAGATACGCAGTATTTT.